The next 32 T cell receptor beta chains were all read from a single sample in a study of molecular identifiers for immune sequencing clone quantification. One entry per CDR3 protein results from TCRdb running MiXCR on the PCR reads. The profile shows about 640,000 distinct CDR3 sequences, roughly 21% of them singletons. Sequenced sample: naive CD8+ T cells from blood, with Jurkat cell RNA spiked in. The subset was: FACS-sorted CD8+CD4-CCR7+CD45RA+ naive T cells. These receptors all come from a human donor in good health. Some libraries in this study had Jurkat cell RNA spiked in.

About this clonotype itself: With a much larger clone just one base away, this may be a read error. The V gene is TRBV12-3 or TRBV12-4, the J gene TRBJ2-1; 7 bases are shared with TRBD1. The CDR3 spans 17 residues. The CDR3 DNA reads TGTACCAGCAGTTCCCGACAGGGCTCACGGGACCTCGATGAGCAGTTCTTC. The encoded protein is CTSSSRQGSRDLDEQFF.

Details on this clonotype: A single base separates this from a much larger clone, so it may be a read error. The rearrangement joins TRBV7-9 to TRBJ2-6; either TRBD1 or TRBD2 may fit D (5 bases each). CDR3 length: 15 amino acids. The germline CDR1 and CDR2 sequences are SEHNR and FQNEAQ (reference sequence). The CDR3 region has the DNA TGTGCCAGCAGCTCGGGGATGTCTGGGGCCAACGTCCCGACTTTC. Its protein is CASSSGMSGANVPTF.

In regard to this clonotype: One end of the junction fails to match germline, which may point to a read error. The chain links TRBV20-1 to TRBJ1-4; a weak D match, TRBD1 (6 bases). This CDR3 contains 13 residues. CDR1 is DFQATT and CDR2 is SNEGSKA in the germline V gene (reference sequence). The CDR3 is CSATGGPNEKLLF. The DNA for the CDR3 is TGCAGTGCTACGGGGGGCCCAAATGAAAAACTGCTTTTT.

Points on this clonotype: A much bigger clone sits one base away, suggesting this may be a read error. The chain employs TRBV5-3 and TRBJ2-2; D tentatively fits TRBD1 or TRBD2 (5 bases each). TRBV5-3 carries the ORF label, with uncertain function. This CDR3 is 16 amino acids long. The CDR3, as DNA: TGTGCCAGCAGCCTATATGGGGGAGCGAACACCGGGGAGCCGTTTTTT. It encodes CASSLYGGANTGEPFF.

Of note for this clonotype: This could be a read error, since a much larger clone is one nucleotide away. The V and J genes are TRBV5-1 and TRBJ2-4; D assignment may be TRBD1 or TRBD2 (5 bases each). CDR1 is SGHRS, CDR2 YFSETQ, per germline. The CDR3 length is 16 residues. The CDR3 loop reads CVSSLTLGTAKNIQYF. The CDR3, as DNA: TGCGTCAGCAGCTTGACCCTTGGGACAGCCAAAAACATTCAGTACTTC.

This clonotype was seen more than once but under ten times. The genes are TRBV29-1 and TRBJ2-7, with D possibly being TRBD2 (6 bases). The V end was cut by 3 bases, the J end by 3 bases, with 12 bases between. Per the germline V gene, CDR1 is SQVTM and CDR2 is ANQGSEA. The CDR3 extends over 13 amino acids. CDR3 coding DNA: TGCAGCGTTGACTCGGGGGATGGCTACGAGCAGTACTTC. Encoded protein: CSVDSGDGYEQYF.

At least ten counts were recorded for this clonotype. The chain links TRBV19 to TRBJ1-2; tentative D call: TRBD1 (5 bases). The CDR3 contains 13 residues. Trimming stripped 9 bases from V and 5 bases from J, with 16 bases between. The V gene's germline CDR1 is LNHDA and CDR2 SQIVND (reference sequence). Here the CDR3 reads CASSPQGAYGYTF. In DNA form, the CDR3 reads TGTGCCAGCAGTCCTCAAGGGGCTTATGGCTACACCTTC.

This clonotype was observed many times. This chain uses TRBV29-1 with TRBJ1-1; D gene uncertain. Between the trimmed V and J ends, which lost 3 bases and 0 bases, there was a span of 8 bases. Germline CDR1 SQVTM, CDR2 ANQGSEA. The CDR3 is made up of 13 amino acids. The CDR3 loop reads CSVDSGMNTEAFF. The CDR3 DNA is TGCAGCGTTGATTCTGGGATGAACACTGAAGCTTTCTTT.

This clonotype came up once. This sequence may be a read error, since a much larger clone differs from it by one base. This likely comes from a read error, as the CDR3 has no conserved phenylalanine or tryptophan at its end. The gene calls are TRBV6-6 and TRBJ1-1, with D tentatively TRBD1 (5 bases). The CDR3 has 12 amino acids. V gave up 8 bases and J gave up 7 bases, with 14 bases separating them. In germline, CDR1 is MNHNY, CDR2 SVGAGI (reference sequence). CDR3 in amino acids: CASEGQGDEAFL. CDR3 coding DNA: TGTGCCAGCGAGGGGCAGGGTGATGAAGCTTTCCTT.

Points on this clonotype: Given a much more abundant clone one base away, this may be a read error. This rearrangement joins TRBV15 to TRBJ2-3, with TRBD2 matching 11 bases. CDR1 and CDR2 (germline): LNHNV, YYDKDF (reference sequence). This CDR3 contains 17 residues. As DNA, the CDR3 is TGTGCCACCAGCAGAGATGGGACTAGCGGCACGATAGATGCGCAGTATTTT. Its translation: CATSRDGTSGTIDAQYF. The full variable domain, with the rest looked up from reference TRBV15 and TRBJ2-3, is DAMVIQNPRYQVTQFGKPVTLSCSQTLNHNVMYWYQQKSSQAPKLLFHYYDKDFNNEADTPDNFQSRRPNTSFCFLDIRSPGLGDTAMYLCATSRDGTSGTIDAQYFGPGTRLTVL.

The CDR3 nucleotides are TGTGCCAGCAGCTCGATACAGGGAGAGGGTAACACTGAAGCTTTCTTT. Residues: CASSSIQGEGNTEAFF. The rearrangement uses TRBV7-9 and TRBJ1-1, with a possible D match to TRBD1 (6 bases). V lost 4 bases to trimming and J lost 2 bases, with 17 bases between them. CDR3 length: 16 residues. From germline, CDR1 is SEHNR and CDR2 FQNEAQ (reference sequence).

Note on this clonotype: A read error is possible here, since a much larger clone lies one base away. This likely comes from a read error, as the CDR3 has no conserved phenylalanine or tryptophan at its end. The chain links TRBV7-9 to TRBJ2-5; 8 nucleotides line up with TRBD1. Germline V gives CDR1 SEHNR, CDR2 FQNEAQ (reference sequence). The CDR3 runs to 13 residues. Losses at the gene ends were 6 bases for V and 5 bases for J; bases not matched to a gene: 5. The CDR3 here is CASRSGGWETQYL. The DNA of the CDR3 is TGTGCCAGCAGATCAGGGGGCTGGGAGACCCAGTACCTC.

This clonotype showed up many times. For the CDR3, the DNA is TGTGCCAGCAGGGTATTCAGCACAGATACGCAGTATTTT. Translated: CASRVFSTDTQYF. This chain connects TRBV12-3 or TRBV12-4 to TRBJ2-3; D is undetermined. V lost 6 bases and J 0 bases, leaving 7 bases between the germline ends. The CDR3 contains 13 residues.

V and J are TRBV5-1 and TRBJ2-3; D might be TRBD1 (5 bases). V gave up 1 base and J gave up 6 bases, with 15 bases separating them. Germline V lookup: CDR1 SGHRS, CDR2 YFSETQ. CDR3 length: 15 amino acids. DNA for the CDR3: TGCGCCAGCAGCTTGAGGGGCAGATTCACTGATACGCAGTATTTT. Amino acid sequence: CASSLRGRFTDTQYF.

The chain employs TRBV4-1 and TRBJ2-2, with D maybe TRBD2 (5 bases). The CDR3 length is 15 residues. The germline V gene has CDR1 MGHRA and CDR2 YSYEKL. Trimming cost V 6 bases and J 3 bases, with 14 bases left between them. The CDR3 sequence: CASSEASQYTGELFF. CDR3 nucleotide sequence: TGCGCCAGCAGTGAGGCTAGCCAATACACCGGGGAGCTGTTTTTT.

This clonotype has ten or more counts. V gene TRBV19 combines with J gene TRBJ2-5; D may correspond to TRBD1 or TRBD2 (5 bases each). CDR1 is LNHDA, CDR2 SQIVND, per germline (reference sequence). This CDR3 has 15 amino acids. V was shortened by 4 bases and J by 1 base, with 13 bases between the two germline ends. The CDR3 here is CASSTSSRGQETQYF. Written as DNA, the CDR3 is TGTGCCAGTAGTACCTCTTCGAGGGGCCAAGAGACCCAGTACTTC. The entire variable domain, with the rest obtained from reference TRBV19 and TRBJ2-5, is as follows: DGGITQSPKYLFRKEGQNVTLSCEQNLNHDAMYWYRQDPGQGLRLIYYSQIVNDFQKGDIAEGYSVSREKKESFPLTVTSAQKNPTAFYLCASSTSSRGQETQYFGPGTRLLVL.

Points on this clonotype: An end of the junction does not agree with germline; a read error may underlie this. The rearrangement joins TRBV7-7 to TRBJ2-7; 10 bases map to TRBD1. The germline CDR1 and CDR2 sequences are SSHAT and FNYEAQ (reference sequence). The CDR3 length is 14 residues. The CDR3, as DNA: TGTGCTAGCAGCTCAACGGACAGGGGGGACGAGCAGTACTTC. Protein sequence: CASSSTDRGDEQYF.

The chain uses TRBV4-2 and TRBJ2-5, with no clear D. CDR3 length: 18 residues. Germline CDR1 reads LGHNA; CDR2 reads YNFKEQ. V dropped 1 base and J dropped 1 base, with 19 bases sitting between them. This chain's CDR3 is CASSQVYRDPPTQETQYF. The CDR3 nucleotides are TGTGCCAGCAGCCAAGTCTATCGAGACCCTCCCACCCAAGAGACCCAGTACTTC.

Note on this clonotype: Compared with germline, one end of the junction differs, possibly owing to a read error. The chain couples TRBV12-3 or TRBV12-4 to TRBJ1-4; tentatively, D is TRBD1 (5 bases). The CDR3 consists of 16 residues. In nucleotides, the CDR3 is TGTGCCGGCAGTTTAAAGGGGCCATCAACTAATGAAAAACTGTTTTTT. Amino acid sequence: CAGSLKGPSTNEKLFF.

This clonotype was counted at least ten times. The chain couples TRBV9 to TRBJ1-1; D call uncertain. Trimming removed 2 bases from V and 4 bases from J, with 18 bases in between. The CDR3 covers 16 residues. Germline loops: CDR1 SGDLS, CDR2 YYNGEE. Here the CDR3 reads CASSVRPDGFRTEAFF. CDR3 in DNA: TGTGCCAGCAGCGTCAGACCCGACGGCTTCCGCACTGAAGCTTTCTTT.

For this clonotype: A much larger clonotype is one base distant, so this may be a read error. The chain is built from TRBV4-1 and TRBJ1-1, with no clear D. Germline V gene lookup returns CDR1 MGHRA and CDR2 YSYEKL. There are 13 residues in the CDR3. CDR3 residues: CAGSQEGLTEAFF. DNA of the CDR3: TGCGCCGGCAGCCAAGAAGGGTTGACTGAAGCTTTCTTT.

This clonotype was detected ten times or more. J is TRBJ1-1 and V is TRBV5-5, with D uncertain. The CDR3 has 18 amino acids. Germline CDR1 SGHKS, CDR2 YYEKEE (reference sequence). Trimming stripped 0 bases from V and 3 bases from J, with 21 bases between. CDR3 loop: CASSLAPQNPGYDTEAFF. The DNA of the CDR3 is TGTGCCAGCAGCTTGGCTCCACAGAACCCAGGTTATGACACTGAAGCTTTCTTT.

A note on this clonotype: A much larger clonotype is one base distant, so this may be a read error. J is TRBJ2-3 and V is TRBV19, with TRBD1 identical over 7 bases. Trimming took 9 bases from V and 2 from J; bases not matched to a gene: 17. This CDR3 is 17 amino acids long. CDR1 and CDR2 (germline): LNHDA, SQIVND (reference sequence). The CDR3 nucleotides are TGTGCCAGCCAATGCTCGACAGGGAACCCCTTCACAGATACGCAGTATTTT. The encoded protein is CASQCSTGNPFTDTQYF.

Ten or more counts support this clonotype. This chain connects TRBV7-9 to TRBJ1-4; 8 nucleotides align to TRBD1. Germline V CDR1 and CDR2: SEHNR, FQNEAQ (reference sequence). The CDR3 covers 16 residues. After removal of 2 bases from V and 5 bases from J, the junction contained 7 bases not matched to a gene. For the CDR3, the DNA is TGTGCCAGCAGCTTATGGACAGGGCCCGGGAATGAAAAACTGTTTTTT. Its protein product is CASSLWTGPGNEKLFF.

The chain employs TRBV20-1 and TRBJ2-7; D is undetermined. Germline values: CDR1 DFQATT, CDR2 SNEGSKA (reference sequence). The length of the CDR3 is 14 residues. V was cut by 0 bases and J by 5 bases, with 14 bases left in between. The CDR3 reads CSARDHTSTNEQYF. The CDR3 DNA reads TGCAGTGCTAGAGATCACACCAGTACTAACGAGCAGTACTTC.

This clonotype has a handful of counts. The V and J genes are TRBV30 and TRBJ2-1; D perhaps matches TRBD1 (6 bases). The V end was cut by 1 base, the J end by 4 bases, with 11 bases between. Per germline, CDR1 GTSNPN and CDR2 SVGIG (reference sequence). The CDR3 has 14 amino acids. The CDR3 loop is CAWSGTVLYNEQFF. DNA for the CDR3: TGTGCCTGGAGTGGGACAGTCCTATACAATGAGCAGTTCTTC.

As to this clonotype: Because the CDR3 is missing its conserved closing phenylalanine or tryptophan, this is likely a read error. The CDR3 sequence is CASSQAGGGEAFL. The CDR3 coding sequence is TGCGCCAGCAGCCAAGCCGGGGGAGGTGAAGCTTTCCTT. This chain links TRBV4-3 with TRBJ1-1; a possible D gene is TRBD1 (5 bases). The CDR3 consists of 13 residues. V lost 1 base, J lost 7 bases, and 10 bases lay in between. CDR1 and CDR2 (germline): LGHNA, YSLEER.

This clonotype was seen once. This may be a read error, as it is one base from a much larger clone. The V and J genes are TRBV27 and TRBJ2-3; possible D gene TRBD1, 7 bases. There are 16 residues in the CDR3. Germline-derived CDR1 and CDR2 are MNHEY and SMNVEV (reference sequence). The CDR3 region has the DNA TGTGCCAGCAGTGAGACAGGGACTTCTAGCACAGGTACGCAGTATTTT. Translation: CASSETGTSSTGTQYF.

As for this clonotype: This clone may be a read error of a much larger clone one base away. Here the CDR3 omits its conserved ending phenylalanine or tryptophan, so a read error is the likely source. V gene TRBV7-2 combines with J gene TRBJ2-5; the D gene is possibly TRBD1 (5 bases). The CDR3 covers 14 residues. CDR1 and CDR2 from the germline V gene are SGHTA and FQGNSA. Trimming removed 5 bases at V and 2 bases at J, with 12 bases between. The CDR3 DNA sequence: TGTGCCAGCAGCCCAGACAGCGATCAAGAGACCCAGTACCTC. Protein sequence: CASSPDSDQETQYL.

This clonotype has just a few counts. A much larger clone lies a single base off, so this may be a read error. The chain employs TRBV6-1 and TRBJ2-7; 8 positions match TRBD2. The CDR3 is 15 residues long. CDR1 and CDR2 from the germline V gene are MNHNS and SASEGT. Trimming removed 11 bases from V and 0 bases from J; junction bases left unmatched: 12. CDR3 residues: CAGPSGSPGSYEQYF. The CDR3 coding sequence is TGTGCCGGGCCGAGCGGGAGCCCAGGCTCCTACGAGCAGTACTTC.

This clonotype was seen just once. A read error may account for a junction end that differs from germline. The V call is TRBV4-3, the J call TRBJ2-7, with D perhaps TRBD1 (5 bases). This CDR3 has 15 residues. CDR1 is LGHNA, CDR2 YSLEER, per germline. DNA for the CDR3: TGCGCCAGCAGCCAAGGGGCAGGGAACTCCTACGAGCAGTGCTTC. Amino acids: CASSQGAGNSYEQCF.

The chain couples TRBV19 to TRBJ2-7; 7 bases line up with TRBD2. The V gene end was trimmed by 3 bases and the J gene end by 1 base; junction bases not matched to a gene: 6. CDR3 length equals 15 residues. The V gene's germline CDR1 is LNHDA and CDR2 SQIVND (reference sequence). In DNA, the CDR3 is TGTGCCAGTAGTATCGGAAGCGGGGAATCCTACGAGCAGTACTTC. Translated, it gives CASSIGSGESYEQYF.